This entry lists 17 T cell receptor beta chains sequenced from one sample in a study of Ad26.COV2.S vaccination and SARS-CoV-2 variants. Measured with immunoSEQ multiplex PCR; TCRdb has only the in-frame clones, and not every one. The repertoire holds about 350,000 clones, with about 91% as singletons. Sequences were derived from peripheral blood, sampled after recovery from COVID-19. These receptors were collected from a human donor who had recovered from COVID-19.

J is TRBJ1-5 and V is TRBV19; TRBD1 is a possible D gene (6 bases). Germline V gives CDR1 LNHDA, CDR2 SQIVND (reference sequence). Trimming took off 8 bases at V and 9 bases at J, with 20 bases between the two ends. The CDR3 contains 14 residues. CDR3 sequence: CASSPPGGLWPQHF. CDR3 nucleotide sequence: TGTGCCAGTTCCCCCCCGGGGGGCCTCTGGCCCCAGCATTTT.

This CDR3 reads CASSYSGTDGNTIYF. Written as DNA, the CDR3 is TGTGCCAGCAGTTACTCCGGGACAGACGGAAACACCATATATTTT. The rearrangement uses TRBV6-5 and TRBJ1-3, with 7 bases identical to TRBD1. This CDR3 is 15 amino acids long. Germline CDR1 and CDR2: MNHEY and SVGAGI. V lost 0 bases, J lost 4 bases, and 3 bases stayed unmatched.

This chain uses TRBV29-1 with TRBJ2-1, with a possible D match to TRBD1 (7 bases). V lost 6 bases and J lost 8, with 14 bases in between. Germline values: CDR1 SQVTM, CDR2 ANQGSEA. The CDR3 sequence is 12 residues long. CDR3 DNA sequence: TGCAGCGTCAGGGGGGAGGTTTATGAGCAGTTCTTC. Translation gives CSVRGEVYEQFF.

This chain connects TRBV2 to TRBJ1-1; no clear D. V was cut by 2 bases and J by 2 bases, with 15 bases left in between. The V gene's germline CDR1 is SNHLY and CDR2 FYNNEI. This CDR3 has 16 amino acids. The CDR3 coding sequence is TGTGCCAGCAGTGAATCCCTGACGGTGGGAAACACTGAAGCTTTCTTT. This codes for CASSESLTVGNTEAFF.

This chain joins TRBV6-6 and TRBJ2-2, with D possibly matching TRBD2 (5 bases). V was trimmed by 6 bases and J by 7 bases, leaving 15 bases between them. From germline, CDR1 is MNHNY and CDR2 SVGAGI (reference sequence). This CDR3 comprises 14 residues. The CDR3 DNA reads as TGTGCCAGCAGGGTTAGGGAACGGGGCGGGGAGCTGTTTTTT. Translated: CASRVRERGGELFF.

The rearrangement links TRBV7-6 to TRBJ1-6; D possibly corresponds to TRBD1 (5 bases). CDR3 length equals 16 residues. The V gene lost 1 base and the J gene lost 7 bases, with 14 bases spanning the gap. Germline values: CDR1 SGHVS, CDR2 FNYEAQ. The CDR3 sequence is CASSLGGRGFNSPLHF. For the CDR3, the DNA is TGTGCCAGCAGCTTAGGGGGCCGGGGCTTCAATTCACCCCTCCACTTT.

For this clone: Germline and junction disagree at one end, which may indicate a read error. This chain connects TRBV9 to TRBJ2-1; D uncertain. Germline V CDR1 and CDR2: SGDLS, YYNGEE. The CDR3 is 9 amino acids. In DNA form, the CDR3 reads TGTGCCAGCGTAAATGAGCGGTTCTTC. As protein: CASVNERFF.

The chain employs TRBV7-6 and TRBJ2-2; 10 bases map to TRBD2. There are 18 residues in the CDR3. V shed 1 base, J shed 0 bases, and the junction held 5 bases outside the gene matches. From germline, CDR1 is SGHVS and CDR2 FNYEAQ. The CDR3: CASSLGVAGGANTGELFF. CDR3 in DNA: TGTGCCAGCAGCTTAGGGGTAGCGGGGGGAGCGAACACCGGGGAGCTGTTTTTT.

This clone was seen more than once but under ten times. V is TRBV2 and J is TRBJ1-6; D is uncertain. Germline V gene lookup returns CDR1 SNHLY and CDR2 FYNNEI. V was clipped by 2 bases and J by 13 bases, with 18 bases between them. The CDR3 runs to 15 residues. CDR3 sequence (DNA): TGTGCCAGCAGTGAAAGGCAGGCCTTAGGCGGGCCCCTCCACTTT. Translated: CASSERQALGGPLHF.

This rearrangement joins TRBV7-2 to TRBJ2-7; 15 bases agree with TRBD2. The CDR3 sequence is 19 residues long. Trimming cost V 6 bases and J 3 bases; bases outside gene matches: 15. Germline V gene data show CDR1 as SGHTA and CDR2 as FQGNSA. CDR3 in DNA: TGTGCCAGCAGTCGACCTCCGGGACTAGCGGGGGGTTATGGCTACGAGCAGTACTTC. It is translated as CASSRPPGLAGGYGYEQYF.

The chain joins TRBV6-6 to TRBJ1-1; D unclear. V was clipped by 7 bases and J by 1 base, with 4 bases between them. Germline CDR1 reads MNHNY; CDR2 reads SVGAGI (reference sequence). The CDR3 has 11 residues. For the CDR3, the DNA is TGTGCCAGCAAGAGGAACACTGAAGCTTTCTTT. Translated: CASKRNTEAFF.

The CDR3 protein is CASSLSIHEQFF. CDR3 bases: TGTGCCAGCAGTCTCAGCATCCATGAGCAGTTCTTC. This chain connects TRBV6-2 or TRBV6-3 to TRBJ2-1, with no clear D. The CDR3 sequence is 12 residues long. The germline CDR1 and CDR2 sequences are MNHEY and SVGEGT. V dropped 5 bases and J dropped 8 bases, with 10 bases sitting between them.

The rearrangement uses TRBV10-1 and TRBJ1-1, with 9 positions matching TRBD1. The J segment lost 13 bases and the V segment lost 7 bases, leaving 13 bases of the junction unmatched. Germline V gene data show CDR1 as WNHNN and CDR2 as SYGVQD (reference sequence). The CDR3 spans 13 residues. CDR3 residues: CASTTGQGQEDFF. CDR3 DNA: TGCGCCAGCACAACAGGACAGGGGCAGGAGGATTTCTTT.

Notes on this clone: The identical CDR3 is also encoded by other nucleotide sequences in the sample. This chain joins TRBV12-3 or TRBV12-4 and TRBJ2-1, with D perhaps matching TRBD2 (6 bases). The CDR3 is 11 amino acids. V lost 3 bases to trimming and J lost 9 bases, with 6 bases between them. CDR3 nucleotide sequence: TGTGCCAGCAGTTTGGGGGGTGAGCAGTTCTTC. Its translation: CASSLGGEQFF.

The chain employs TRBV2 and TRBJ1-1, with D perhaps matching TRBD1 (5 bases). The germline V gene encodes CDR1 SNHLY and CDR2 FYNNEI. V was shortened by 2 bases and J by 1 base, with 14 bases between the two germline ends. CDR3 length: 16 residues. This CDR3 is CASSEWFGTENTEAFF. The CDR3 nucleotides read TGTGCCAGCAGTGAATGGTTTGGGACGGAGAACACTGAAGCTTTCTTT.

This clone has more than one count but fewer than ten. The chain carries TRBV19 and TRBJ1-1; possible D gene TRBD1, 5 bases. Germline CDR1 LNHDA, CDR2 SQIVND (reference sequence). V gave up 6 bases and J gave up 1 base, with 21 bases separating them. This CDR3 spans 17 amino acids. The chain's CDR3 is CASRDSKGSGANTEAFF. The CDR3 coding sequence is TGTGCCAGTAGGGATAGCAAGGGAAGTGGGGCGAACACTGAAGCTTTCTTT. Variable domain in full (rest from reference TRBV19 and TRBJ1-1): DGGITQSPKYLFRKEGQNVTLSCEQNLNHDAMYWYRQDPGQGLRLIYYSQIVNDFQKGDIAEGYSVSREKKESFPLTVTSAQKNPTAFYLCASRDSKGSGANTEAFFGQGTRLTVV.

The rearrangement joins TRBV11-2 to TRBJ2-5; weak D call: TRBD2 (5 bases). With 0 bases removed from V and 4 bases from J, the gap between germline ends came to 9 bases. Per germline, CDR1 SGHAT and CDR2 FQNNGV. The CDR3 length is 14 residues. In nucleotides, the CDR3 is TGTGCCAGCAGCTTAGATCCGGCGGGAGAGACCCAGTACTTC. Protein sequence: CASSLDPAGETQYF.